This T cell receptor (beta chain) was sequenced for a study of cytomegalovirus exposure and HLA in healthy donors. Study findings and constraints: Later analysis placed DRB1 highest and HLA-C lowest in TCR association rates, which differed by HLA locus. In a later analysis, V- and J-gene trimming of beta chains associated with a DCLRE1C missense variant, replicated independently. A prior analysis recorded that most TCR beta V segments were productive about 90% or about 30% of the time.

Researchers ran the PCR with 60 Vbeta and 13 Jbeta primers. Sequenced by immunoSEQ multiplex PCR; TCRdb stores in-frame clones only, minus some. This table has about 180,000 clones, roughly 80% appearing once. The CDR3 runs to 14 residues. V shed 1 base and J shed 8 bases, with 14 bases lying between them. The germline V gene has CDR1 MNHNS and CDR2 SASEGT. About this clone itself: Its specificity is unknown.

V and J are TRBV6-1 and TRBJ1-2; tentatively, D is TRBD1 (6 bases). Sequencing was carried out using PBMCs. The TCR sequence derives from a young man in good health and CMV-seronegative. The DNA of the CDR3 is TGTGCCAGCAGTGAAGGCCAACAGGGTAGGGGCTACACCTTC. Translating it yields CASSEGQQGRGYTF.